This TCR beta chain is drawn from a study of cytotoxic CD8 clonotypes in ibrutinib-treated CLL. Study-wide points: Public clonotypes, rarely seen, contracted or held steady on treatment. Exceeding age-matched healthy donors, baseline clonality also tracked the counts of circulating CD8+ T cells.

This clone was detected once. Its antigen remains unidentified. TCRdb's table, derived via immunoSEQ multiplex PCR, lists solely in-frame clones and lacks some. This repertoire shows about 300,000 clones, 60% to 80% found once; its top ten account for about 5.3%. From germline, CDR1 is SNHLY and CDR2 FYNNEI. The germline V and J ends were trimmed by 7 bases and 6 bases, with 13 bases remaining between them. This CDR3 has 12 amino acids. The chain carries TRBV2 and TRBJ2-7, with D perhaps given as TRBD1 or TRBD2 (5 bases each). The sequencing used PBMCs, collected at disease progression, from a patient treated with ibrutinib. The clonotype comes from a human donor with chronic lymphocytic leukemia. CDR3 amino acids: CASNNGGGEQYF. CDR3 nucleotides: TGTGCCAGCAACAACGGTGGGGGCGAGCAGTACTTC. The full variable domain, its missing parts supplied by reference TRBV2 and TRBJ2-7, is EPEVTQTPSHQVTQMGQEVILRCVPISNHLYFYWYRQILGQKVEFLVSFYNNEISEKSEIFDDQFSVERPDGSNFTLKIRSTKLEDSAMYFCASNNGGGEQYFGPGTRLTVT.